The 6 T cell receptor beta chains presented below share a single source sample, sequenced in a study of blood T cell repertoires in COVID-19 (TCRdb year 2020). The protocol used for the library was the immunoSEQ multiplex PCR assay. TCRdb limited this immuneACCESS table to in-frame rearrangements with V and J called. A share of clones is missing; checked studies link under half to unresolved V genes, and the rest is unexplained. Recorded for this sample are about 150,000 clones; around 89% of them occurred a single time. The leading ten clones occupy approximately 1.3% of the sample. The source material was PBMCs or T cells enriched from blood (not recorded which). The receptors come from a woman aged 30 to 39 with acute COVID-19.

This clone was counted once. CDR3 protein: CASSPPGTDVYGYTF. CDR3 DNA sequence: TGTGCCAGCAGTCCCCCCGGGACAGACGTGTATGGCTACACCTTC. The gene calls are TRBV11-1 and TRBJ1-2; 7 bases agree with TRBD1. This CDR3 region has 15 residues. Germline V CDR1 and CDR2: SGHAT, FQDESV (reference sequence). Losses at the gene ends were 6 bases for V and 5 bases for J; bases not matched to a gene: 12.

The chain links TRBV28 to TRBJ2-7, with D possibly matching TRBD1 (5 bases). V was shortened by 5 bases and J by 4 bases, with 15 bases between the two germline ends. The CDR3 has 14 residues. Germline V gene sequence: CDR1 MDHEN, CDR2 SYDVKM. The CDR3 nucleotides are TGTGCCAGCAGTAAGCCAGGGCAGGAGTACGAGCAGTACTTC. This sequence encodes CASSKPGQEYEQYF.

V usage is TRBV6-2 or TRBV6-3 and J usage is TRBJ1-5, with a weak D call TRBD1 (5 bases). The germline V gene encodes CDR1 MNHEY and CDR2 SVGEGT. Trimming pared 0 bases from V and 5 bases from J, leaving 11 bases between. The CDR3 length is 15 residues. The CDR3 here is CASSYSPGHYQPQHF. CDR3 nucleotides: TGTGCCAGCAGTTACTCGCCAGGGCACTATCAGCCCCAGCATTTT.

V gene TRBV4-1 combines with J gene TRBJ2-7, with TRBD2 matching over 8 bases. In germline, CDR1 is MGHRA, CDR2 YSYEKL. V was clipped by 2 bases and J by 6 bases; unmatched bases: 3. The CDR3 extends over 13 amino acids. Written as DNA, the CDR3 is TGCGCCAGCAGCCAACTGGCGGGAGGCGAGCAGTACTTC. This codes for CASSQLAGGEQYF.

The sample holds a few counts of this clone. The rearrangement uses TRBV4-1 and TRBJ1-4; TRBD1 aligns across 7 bases. This CDR3 is built from 14 residues. In germline, CDR1 is MGHRA, CDR2 YSYEKL. V shed 2 bases, J shed 10 bases, and the junction held 7 bases outside the gene matches. This CDR3 is CASSQWAGGGKLFF. The CDR3 region has the DNA TGCGCCAGCAGCCAATGGGCAGGGGGTGGAAAACTGTTTTTT.

The gene calls are TRBV7-2 and TRBJ2-1, with 9 bases lining up with TRBD2. The V segment lost 5 bases and the J segment 0 bases; nucleotides outside the gene matches: 8. Germline CDR1 SGHTA, CDR2 FQGNSA. The CDR3 is 17 amino acids. CDR3 amino acids: CASSRGLATSSYNEQFF. CDR3 DNA sequence: TGTGCCAGCAGCCGCGGACTAGCGACAAGCTCCTACAATGAGCAGTTCTTC.